The clone carrying this TCR beta chain was found a few times. This sample was included in a study of shared clonotypes between healthy human individuals. In the sorted-subset replicate PCRs, around 220 ng DNA, 25,000 to 30,000 T cell genomes, was used. Clones were sequenced by immunoSEQ multiplex PCR, and TCRdb holds only the in-frame ones, with some missing. This table has fewer than 2.5 million clones, 93% appearing once. V lost 5 bases and J 10 bases, leaving 15 bases between the germline ends. Germline loops: CDR1 KGHSH, CDR2 LQKENI. The length of the CDR3 is 13 residues. The chain employs TRBV18 and TRBJ1-5, with TRBD1 as a possible D gene (5 bases). Sequenced input: naive CD4+ T cells from PBMCs. Subset denoted: CD45RA+ positively selected. This TCR was sampled from a man between 18 and 29 years old in good health. Some clones in this sample may be carry-over from other donors' samples. CDR3 region: CASSGDGGDPQHF. The CDR3 region has the DNA TGTGCCAGCTCAGGCGACGGGGGGGATCCCCAGCATTTT.